This TCR beta chain was identified in a study of shared clonotypes between healthy human individuals. Per germline, CDR1 GTSNPN and CDR2 SVGIG (reference sequence). Trimming left V 0 bases short and J 2 bases short, with 20 bases between. CDR3 length: 17 amino acids. For this clone: Its antigen is not known.

Study outcomes and limitations: A limitation of the genetic and exposure-history diversity represented arose from few donors. Around 4.9% of naive CD4 clonotypes were shared across a few donors.

Data came from immunoSEQ multiplex PCR; TCRdb stores just in-frame clones and leaves some out. The table records approximately 110,000 clones, under 70% of them present only once. This TCR was sampled from a woman aged 25 to 45 in good health. The chain links TRBV30 to TRBJ2-7, with D perhaps assigned TRBD1 or TRBD2 (5 bases each). Sequenced sample: memory CD8+ T cells sorted from blood. Subset of the sample: CD45RO+ cells pooled with CCR7-negative TemRA cells. CDR3 residues: CAWSVGDGWDRAYEQYF. For the CDR3, the DNA is TGTGCCTGGAGTGTCGGGGACGGTTGGGACCGTGCCTACGAGCAGTACTTC.